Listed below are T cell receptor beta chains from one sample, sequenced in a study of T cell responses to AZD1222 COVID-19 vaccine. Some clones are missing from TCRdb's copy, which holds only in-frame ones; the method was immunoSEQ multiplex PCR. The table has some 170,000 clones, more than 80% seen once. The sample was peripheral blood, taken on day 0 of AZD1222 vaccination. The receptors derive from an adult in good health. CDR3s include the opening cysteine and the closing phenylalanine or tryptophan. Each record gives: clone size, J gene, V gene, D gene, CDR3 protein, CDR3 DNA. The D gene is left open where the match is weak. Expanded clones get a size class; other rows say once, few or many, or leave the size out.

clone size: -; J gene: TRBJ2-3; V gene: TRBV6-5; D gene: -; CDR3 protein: CASSYSLTSTDTQYF; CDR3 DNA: TGTGCCAGCAGTTACTCGTTAACGAGCACAGATACGCAGTATTTT
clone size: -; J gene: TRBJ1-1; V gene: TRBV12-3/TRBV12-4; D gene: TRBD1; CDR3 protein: CASSLRAGGEAFF; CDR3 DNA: TGTGCCAGCAGTTTACGAGCAGGGGGGGAAGCTTTCTTT
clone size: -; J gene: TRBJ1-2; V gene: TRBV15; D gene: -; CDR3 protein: CATSRPGELMRYTF; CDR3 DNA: TGTGCCACCAGCAGGCCAGGGGAGTTAATGCGCTACACCTTC
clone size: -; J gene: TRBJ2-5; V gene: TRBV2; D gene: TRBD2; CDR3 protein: CASSEGYGSGRYQETQYF; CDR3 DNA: TGTGCCAGCAGTGAAGGATATGGTAGCGGGAGGTATCAAGAGACCCAGTACTTC
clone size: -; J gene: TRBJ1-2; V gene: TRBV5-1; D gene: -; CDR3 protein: CASSSSSQGYGYTF; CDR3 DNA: TGCGCCAGCAGCTCCTCATCCCAGGGATATGGCTACACCTTC
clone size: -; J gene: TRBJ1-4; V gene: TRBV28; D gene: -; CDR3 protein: CASSYRGPNEKLFF; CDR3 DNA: TGTGCCAGCAGTTATAGGGGTCCCAATGAAAAACTGTTTTTT
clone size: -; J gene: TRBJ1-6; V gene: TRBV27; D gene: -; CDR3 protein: CASSPNSGEGSYNSPLHF; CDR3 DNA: TGTGCCAGCAGTCCGAACTCAGGGGAAGGGTCCTATAATTCACCCCTCCACTTT
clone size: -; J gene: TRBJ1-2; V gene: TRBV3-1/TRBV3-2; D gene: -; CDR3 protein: CASSSGTPNEGYTF; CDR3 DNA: TGTGCCAGCAGCTCCGGGACACCTAATGAGGGCTACACCTTC
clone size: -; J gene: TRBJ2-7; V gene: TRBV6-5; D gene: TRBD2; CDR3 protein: CASRVGLAGPLEQYF; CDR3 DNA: TGTGCCAGCAGGGTAGGACTAGCGGGCCCGCTCGAGCAGTACTTC
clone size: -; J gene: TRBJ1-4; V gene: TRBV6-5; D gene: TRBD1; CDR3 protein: CASKGTGPGEKLFF; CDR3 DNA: TGTGCCAGCAAAGGGACAGGCCCGGGCGAAAAACTGTTTTTT
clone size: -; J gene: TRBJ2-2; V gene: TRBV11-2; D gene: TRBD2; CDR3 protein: CAAGRLGSGSNTGELFF; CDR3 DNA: TGTGCCGCCGGGAGGTTGGGGAGCGGATCGAACACCGGGGAGCTGTTTTTT
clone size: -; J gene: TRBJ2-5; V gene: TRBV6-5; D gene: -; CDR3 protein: CAISSGGGGETQYF; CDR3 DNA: TGTGCCATTTCTAGCGGAGGAGGGGGGGAGACCCAGTACTTC
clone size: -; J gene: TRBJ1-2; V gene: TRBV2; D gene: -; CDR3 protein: CASSEPTGLSEGYTF; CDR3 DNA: TGTGCCAGCAGTGAACCTACTGGACTATCGGAGGGCTACACCTTC
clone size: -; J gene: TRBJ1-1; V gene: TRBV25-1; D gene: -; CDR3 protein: CASSKGVGTEAFF; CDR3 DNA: TGTGCCAGCAGCAAGGGGGTCGGCACTGAAGCTTTCTTT
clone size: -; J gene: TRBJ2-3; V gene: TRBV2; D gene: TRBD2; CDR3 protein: CASRLAGGPQYF; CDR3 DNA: TGTGCCAGCAGGTTAGCGGGAGGTCCGCAGTATTTT
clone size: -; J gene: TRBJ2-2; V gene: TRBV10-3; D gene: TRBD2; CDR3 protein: CAIRETSGSPGELFF; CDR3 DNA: TGTGCCATCAGGGAGACTAGCGGGAGCCCCGGGGAGCTGTTTTTT
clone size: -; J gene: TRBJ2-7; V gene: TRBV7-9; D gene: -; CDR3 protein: CASSLNSYEQYF; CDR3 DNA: TGTGCCAGCAGCTTAAACTCCTACGAGCAGTACTTC
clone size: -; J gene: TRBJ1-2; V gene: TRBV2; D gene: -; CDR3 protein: CASIGGQGYGYTF; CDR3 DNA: TGTGCCAGCATTGGAGGGCAGGGGTATGGCTACACCTTC
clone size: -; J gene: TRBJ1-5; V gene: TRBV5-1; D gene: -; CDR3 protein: CASSLGGVVNQPQHF; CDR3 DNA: TGCGCCAGCAGCTTGGGTGGGGTCGTCAATCAGCCCCAGCATTTT
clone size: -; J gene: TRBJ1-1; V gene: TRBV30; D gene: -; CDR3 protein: CAWSQQGNTEAFF; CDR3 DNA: TGTGCCTGGAGTCAGCAGGGAAACACTGAAGCTTTCTTT
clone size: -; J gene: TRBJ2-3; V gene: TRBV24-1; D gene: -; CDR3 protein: CATSDGTHSMTDTQYF; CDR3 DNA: TGTGCCACCAGTGATGGGACCCACTCTATGACAGATACGCAGTATTTT
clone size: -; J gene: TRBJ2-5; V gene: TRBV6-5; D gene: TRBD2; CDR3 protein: CASSSLIAGETQYF; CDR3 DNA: TGTGCCAGCAGTTCTCTTATAGCGGGAGAGACCCAGTACTTC
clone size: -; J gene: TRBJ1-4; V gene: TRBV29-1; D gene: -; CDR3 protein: CSVRGQPNEKLFF; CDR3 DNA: TGCAGCGTTAGAGGGCAGCCTAATGAAAAACTGTTTTTT
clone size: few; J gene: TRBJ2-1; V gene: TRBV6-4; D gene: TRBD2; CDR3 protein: CASSKLAGEMNEQFF; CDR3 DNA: TGTGCCAGCAGCAAACTAGCGGGAGAGATGAATGAGCAGTTCTTC
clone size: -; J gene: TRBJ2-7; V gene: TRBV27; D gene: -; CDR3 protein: CASTPSAGHRTVEQYF; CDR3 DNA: TGTGCCAGCACCCCTTCTGCCGGACACAGAACAGTCGAGCAGTACTTC
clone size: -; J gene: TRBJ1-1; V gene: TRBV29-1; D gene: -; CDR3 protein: CSGDAMNTEAFF; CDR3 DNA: TGCAGCGGGGACGCTATGAACACTGAAGCTTTCTTT
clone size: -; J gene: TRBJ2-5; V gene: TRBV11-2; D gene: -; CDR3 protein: CASSFGPASQETQYF; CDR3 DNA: TGTGCCAGCAGCTTTGGCCCTGCGTCTCAAGAGACCCAGTACTTC
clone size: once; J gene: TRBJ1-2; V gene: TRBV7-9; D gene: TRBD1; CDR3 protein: CATNPGDRGGYTF; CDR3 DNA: TGTGCCACCAACCCCGGGGACAGGGGAGGCTACACCTTC
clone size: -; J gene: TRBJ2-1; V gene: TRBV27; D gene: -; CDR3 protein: CASSSGAYNEQFF; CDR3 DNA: TGTGCCAGCAGTTCGGGAGCCTACAATGAGCAGTTCTTC
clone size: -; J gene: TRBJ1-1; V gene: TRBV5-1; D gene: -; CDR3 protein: CASSQMGQTNTEAFF; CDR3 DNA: TGCGCCAGCAGCCAAATGGGGCAGACCAACACTGAAGCTTTCTTT
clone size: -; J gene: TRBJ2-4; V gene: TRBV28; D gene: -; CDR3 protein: CASTPTGRDIQYF; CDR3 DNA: TGTGCCAGCACCCCGACAGGAAGGGACATTCAGTACTTC
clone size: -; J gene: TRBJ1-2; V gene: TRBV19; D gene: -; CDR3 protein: CASSITVGRGYGYTF; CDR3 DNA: TGTGCCAGTAGTATAACAGTAGGCAGGGGCTATGGCTACACCTTC
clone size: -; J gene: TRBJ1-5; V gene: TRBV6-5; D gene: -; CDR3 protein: CASSAGTDSNQPQHF; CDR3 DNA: TGTGCCAGCAGCGCCGGGACGGATAGCAATCAGCCCCAGCATTTT
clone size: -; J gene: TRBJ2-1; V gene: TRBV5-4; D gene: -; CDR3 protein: CASSKDAFSYNEQFF; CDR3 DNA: TGTGCCAGCAGCAAGGACGCGTTCTCCTACAATGAGCAGTTCTTC
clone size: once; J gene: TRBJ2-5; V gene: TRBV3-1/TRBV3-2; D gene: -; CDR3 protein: CASSQAYLPETQYF; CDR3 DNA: TGTGCCAGCAGCCAAGCTTACCTGCCCGAGACCCAGTACTTC
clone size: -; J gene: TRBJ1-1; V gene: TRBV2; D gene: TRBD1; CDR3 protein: CASSQGVGEAFF; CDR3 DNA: TGTGCCAGCAGCCAGGGGGTGGGTGAAGCTTTCTTT
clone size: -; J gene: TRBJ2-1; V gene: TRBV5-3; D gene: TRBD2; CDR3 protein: CARKGTSGRSKPEYNEQFF; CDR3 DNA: TGTGCCAGAAAAGGGACTAGCGGGAGGTCAAAACCAGAGTACAATGAGCAGTTCTTC
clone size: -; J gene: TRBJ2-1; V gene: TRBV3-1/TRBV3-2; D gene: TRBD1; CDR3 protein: CASSPFDRVGNEQFF; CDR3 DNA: TGTGCCAGCAGCCCCTTCGACAGGGTAGGCAATGAGCAGTTCTTC
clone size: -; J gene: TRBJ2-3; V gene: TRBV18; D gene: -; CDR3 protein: CASSPFSGTDTQYF; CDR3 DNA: TGTGCCAGCTCACCATTTTCGGGCACAGATACGCAGTATTTT
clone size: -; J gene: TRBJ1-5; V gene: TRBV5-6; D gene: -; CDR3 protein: CASSSYSLHSNQPQHF; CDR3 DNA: TGTGCCAGCAGCAGCTACAGTTTGCATAGCAATCAGCCCCAGCATTTT
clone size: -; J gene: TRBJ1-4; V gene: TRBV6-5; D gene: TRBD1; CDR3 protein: CASSYSGQGYEKLFF; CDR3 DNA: TGTGCCAGCAGTTACTCTGGACAGGGCTACGAAAAACTGTTTTTT
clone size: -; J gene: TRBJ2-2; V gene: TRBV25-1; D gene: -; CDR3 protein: CASTQNRGGDTGELFF; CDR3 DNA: TGTGCCAGTACACAGAACAGGGGAGGGGACACCGGGGAGCTGTTTTTT
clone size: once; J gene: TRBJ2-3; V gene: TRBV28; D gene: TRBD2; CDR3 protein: CASSSFGTSGRDTQYF; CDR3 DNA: TGTGCCAGCAGTTCATTCGGGACTAGCGGGAGGGATACGCAGTATTTT
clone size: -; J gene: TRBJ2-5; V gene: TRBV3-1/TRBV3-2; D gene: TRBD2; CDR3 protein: CATEWSSGRAGGTQYF; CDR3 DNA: TGTGCCACCGAGTGGAGTAGCGGGAGGGCCGGAGGGACCCAGTACTTC
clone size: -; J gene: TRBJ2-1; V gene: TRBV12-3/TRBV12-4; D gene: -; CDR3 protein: CASRSTGTFQFF; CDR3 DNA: TGTGCCAGCAGAAGTACCGGGACTTTCCAGTTCTTC
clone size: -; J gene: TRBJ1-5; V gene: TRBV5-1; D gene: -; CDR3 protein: CASSWGDQGNQPQHF; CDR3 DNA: TGCGCCAGCAGCTGGGGGGACCAGGGCAATCAGCCCCAGCATTTT
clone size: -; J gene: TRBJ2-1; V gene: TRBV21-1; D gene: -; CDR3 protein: CASSDGQGAVNEQFF; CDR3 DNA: TGTGCCAGCAGCGATGGACAGGGGGCGGTCAATGAGCAGTTCTTC
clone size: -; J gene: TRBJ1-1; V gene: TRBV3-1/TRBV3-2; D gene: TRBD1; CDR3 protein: CASRLGQGGAEAFF; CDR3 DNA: TGTGCCAGCAGACTAGGACAGGGCGGCGCTGAAGCTTTCTTT
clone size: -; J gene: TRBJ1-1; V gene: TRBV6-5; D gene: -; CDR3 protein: CASRVEGGREAFF; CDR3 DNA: TGTGCCAGCAGGGTCGAGGGAGGGCGTGAAGCTTTCTTT
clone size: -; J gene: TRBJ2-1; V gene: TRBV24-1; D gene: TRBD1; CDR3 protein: CATSDSSGTGGQFF; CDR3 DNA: TGTGCCACCAGTGATTCATCCGGGACAGGGGGGCAGTTCTTC
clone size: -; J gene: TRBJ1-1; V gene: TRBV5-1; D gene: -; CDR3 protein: CASSSATFMNTEAFF; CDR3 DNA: TGCGCCAGCAGCTCCGCCACTTTCATGAACACTGAAGCTTTCTTT
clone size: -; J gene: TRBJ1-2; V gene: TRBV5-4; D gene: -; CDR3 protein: CASSLAGLGTKAYGYTF; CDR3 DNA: TGTGCCAGCAGCTTGGCCGGTTTGGGGACTAAGGCCTATGGCTACACCTTC
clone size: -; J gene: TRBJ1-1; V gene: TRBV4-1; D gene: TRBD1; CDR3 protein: CASSQVFSGQYEAFF; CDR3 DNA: TGCGCCAGCAGCCAAGTCTTTTCGGGACAGTATGAAGCTTTCTTT
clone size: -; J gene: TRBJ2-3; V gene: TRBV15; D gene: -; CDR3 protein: CATSDWDLGTDTQYF; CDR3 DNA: TGTGCCACCAGCGACTGGGACCTGGGCACAGATACGCAGTATTTT
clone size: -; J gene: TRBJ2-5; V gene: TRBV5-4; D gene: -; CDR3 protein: CASSLPGAETQYF; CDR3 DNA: TGTGCCAGCAGCTTGCCGGGAGCAGAGACCCAGTACTTC
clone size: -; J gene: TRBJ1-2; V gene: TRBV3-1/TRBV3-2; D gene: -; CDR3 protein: CASSQGLRGGGGGYTF; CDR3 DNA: TGTGCCAGCAGCCAAGGATTGCGCGGGGGCGGCGGTGGCTACACCTTC
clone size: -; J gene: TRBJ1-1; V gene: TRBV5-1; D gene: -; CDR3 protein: CASSNGGANEAFF; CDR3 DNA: TGCGCCAGCAGCAACGGAGGGGCTAATGAAGCTTTCTTT
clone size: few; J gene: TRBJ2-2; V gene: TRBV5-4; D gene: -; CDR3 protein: CASSLMSGIIGTGELFF; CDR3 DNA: TGTGCCAGCAGCTTGATGTCAGGGATTATTGGCACCGGGGAGCTGTTTTTT
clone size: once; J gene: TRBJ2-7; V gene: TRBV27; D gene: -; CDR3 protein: CASSSGYEQYF; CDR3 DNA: TGTGCCAGCAGCTCTGGTTACGAGCAGTACTTC
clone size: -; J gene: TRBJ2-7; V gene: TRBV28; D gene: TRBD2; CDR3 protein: CASRLAGGSYEQYF; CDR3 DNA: TGTGCCAGCAGGCTAGCGGGAGGGTCGTACGAGCAGTACTTC